This TCR beta chain was found in a study of monozygotic twins with inflammatory bowel disease. Using eight separate reactions per sample, the authors generated cDNA. TCRalpha and TCRbeta cDNA went through nested PCRs of approximately 17 and 9 cycles, two in total. Each CDR3 protein gets one entry in TCRdb, which reprocessed the 5' RACE reads and gives no DNA. Its clone listing holds about 350,000 distinct CDR3 sequences. Whole-blood total RNA was extracted without T cell sorting. The CDR3 extends over 17 amino acids. Germline CDR1 KGHDR, CDR2 SFDVKD. Sequenced material: blood. The sequence was collected from a human donor with ulcerative colitis or Crohn's disease, or a healthy co-twin of an affected twin (not recorded which). The chain employs TRBV24-1 and TRBJ2-1; TCRdb's D call, TRBD2, is unchecked because there is no DNA. CDR3: CATSVSGGSAGLNEQFF.